The text below deals with one T cell receptor (beta chain). Its specificity is not known. Trimming cost V 0 bases and J 4 bases; bases outside gene matches: 4. Per the germline V gene, CDR1 is LGHDT and CDR2 is YNNKEL (reference sequence). The CDR3 is 16 residues long. This entry belongs to a study of identical twins. General study points: The models systematically underestimated how much out-of-frame TCR alpha was shared in monozygotic twins. Excess low generation probability was seen in twin-shared out-of-frame alpha sequences. The more abundant beta clonotypes in cord blood had fewer insertions, and memory repertoires did not show this.

Addition of a universal primer site occurred through template switching, and cDNA carried unique molecular identifiers. TCRdb re-called the 5' RACE reads through MiXCR, storing one row per CDR3 protein. Found here are approximately 590,000 distinct CDR3 sequences, more than 9% of them singletons; the top ten hold 2.5% to 3.5%. These data also featured in a second study, about yellow fever vaccine responses in identical twins.

The receptor's source is a woman aged 18-29 years in good health. The chain recombines TRBV3-1 with TRBJ2-1; 9 bases are shared with TRBD1. Sequenced sample: PBMCs. CDR3 sequence reads: CASSQDRDRVYNEQFF. The CDR3 DNA is TGTGCCAGCAGCCAAGACCGGGACAGGGTATACAATGAGCAGTTCTTC.